These 15 T cell receptor beta chains were sequenced from one sample in a study of a mutant IDH1 vaccine in newly diagnosed glioma (dated by TCRdb to the early 2020s). The library was produced with the immunoSEQ multiplex PCR assay. TCRdb took this table from immuneACCESS and kept in-frame rearrangements with V and J called. Such tables lack part of the clones; where checked against another copy, unresolved V genes explain under half of the gap, and the rest is unexplained. The sample data list 70,000 to 90,000 clones, and around 85% of these were observed just once. Around 2% of the sample rests with the top ten. Reading the label with the study, this specimen's time point is: week 23, last vaccination. Each vaccine dose was 300 ug of a 20-mer mutant IDH1 peptide in Montanide, given subcutaneously with topical imiquimod. These receptors are not linked to any known antigen. This material consisted of PBMCs, taken from a glioma patient whose treatment included an IDH1 peptide vaccine. The receptors come from a man aged 25 to 40 with glioma. Some clones in this sample may be carry-over from other donors' samples.

V and J are TRBV19 and TRBJ1-5, with D uncertain. With 5 bases removed from V and 9 bases from J, the gap between germline ends came to 11 bases. Germline CDR1 LNHDA, CDR2 SQIVND (reference sequence). CDR3 size: 12 residues. CDR3 sequence (DNA): TGTGCCAGTAGTTGGCCTAGAGCGCCCCAGCATTTT. This encodes CASSWPRAPQHF.

The J gene is TRBJ1-2, the V gene TRBV28, with D possibly TRBD1 on 6 matching bases. CDR3 length: 15 amino acids. Germline CDR1 and CDR2: MDHEN and SYDVKM. Between the trimmed V and J ends, which lost 2 bases and 5 bases, there was a span of 15 bases. The CDR3 coding sequence is TGTGCCAGCAGTTTAATCGGGGGGCTTGGATATGGCTACACCTTC. It yields the protein CASSLIGGLGYGYTF.

The chain combines TRBV19 with TRBJ1-1; 10 positions match TRBD1. J lost 2 bases, V lost 0 bases, and 6 bases had no gene match. Looked up from germline, CDR1 is LNHDA and CDR2 is SQIVND (reference sequence). The CDR3 is 17 amino acids. The CDR3 loop is CASSIEGTGAFNTEAFF. The CDR3 bases are TGTGCCAGTAGTATAGAAGGGACAGGGGCCTTTAACACTGAAGCTTTCTTT.

The V gene is TRBV11-2, the J gene TRBJ2-7; D not certain. This CDR3 is 14 amino acids long. Trimming took off 0 bases at V and 3 bases at J, with 9 bases between the two ends. The germline V gene has CDR1 SGHAT and CDR2 FQNNGV. This CDR3 is CASSLDHNYYEQYF. DNA for the CDR3: TGTGCCAGCAGCTTAGATCACAACTACTACGAGCAGTACTTC.

This clone was counted only a few times. This sequence joins TRBV19 and TRBJ2-3, with TRBD2 matching 8 bases. V shed 7 bases and J 0 bases; nucleotides not matched to a gene: 9. CDR3 size: 16 residues. Per the germline V gene, CDR1 is LNHDA and CDR2 is SQIVND (reference sequence). CDR3 in amino acids: CASIGGGHPSTDTQYF. The DNA for the CDR3 is TGTGCCAGTATAGGCGGGGGGCACCCTAGCACAGATACGCAGTATTTT.

The V gene is TRBV2, the J gene TRBJ2-7; TRBD2 agrees at 10 bases. The trim removed 7 bases at V and 0 bases at J, leaving 6 bases unmatched. This CDR3 spans 15 amino acids. Germline assignment: CDR1 SNHLY and CDR2 FYNNEI. The CDR3 DNA reads as TGTGCCAGCAACGAGCTAGCGGGGGACTCCTACGAGCAGTACTTC. Encoded protein: CASNELAGDSYEQYF. The full variable domain, its missing parts supplied by reference TRBV2 and TRBJ2-7, is EPEVTQTPSHQVTQMGQEVILRCVPISNHLYFYWYRQILGQKVEFLVSFYNNEISEKSEIFDDQFSVERPDGSNFTLKIRSTKLEDSAMYFCASNELAGDSYEQYFGPGTRLTVT.

This chain links TRBV30 with TRBJ1-4; 7 bases agree with TRBD1. Germline lookup yields CDR1 GTSNPN and CDR2 SVGIG (reference sequence). V shed 0 bases, J shed 5 bases, and the junction held 6 bases outside the gene matches. CDR3 length: 15 residues. The CDR3 DNA sequence: TGTGCCTGGAGTGTAAAGGGGGCGCACAATGAAAAACTGTTTTTT. Translating gives CAWSVKGAHNEKLFF.

The chain is built from TRBV6-7 and TRBJ2-2; 8 bases fit TRBD1. TRBV6-7 is an ORF, and what it does is uncertain. The CDR3 totals 15 residues. The V gene end was trimmed by 7 bases and the J gene end by 2 bases; junction bases not matched to a gene: 6. CDR3 DNA: TGTGCCAGCACCTTGGACAGGGCCAACACCGGGGAGCTGTTTTTT. Its protein is CASTLDRANTGELFF.

The chain has TRBV28 and TRBJ2-5; D is ambiguous. The germline gives CDR1 MDHEN, CDR2 SYDVKM. Trimming stripped 5 bases from V and 1 base from J, with 17 bases between. CDR3 length: 16 amino acids. DNA for the CDR3: TGTGCCAGCAGTCTAGAAAGGGCAGCCCCCCAAGAGACCCAGTACTTC. It codes for CASSLERAAPQETQYF.

V is TRBV27 and J is TRBJ2-7; 10 bases line up with TRBD2. CDR1 is MNHEY, CDR2 SMNVEV, per germline (reference sequence). The J segment lost 7 bases and the V segment lost 4 bases, leaving 4 bases of the junction unmatched. This CDR3 is built from 13 residues. The CDR3 nucleotides are TGTGCCAGCAGTTACGGGACTAGCGCAGAGCAGTACTTC. Amino acid sequence: CASSYGTSAEQYF.

The rearrangement links TRBV11-3 to TRBJ2-7; TRBD1 or TRBD2 may be the D gene (5 bases each). Germline CDR1 reads SGHNT; CDR2 reads YENEEA. The CDR3 is 15 amino acids. Trimming took off 1 base at V and 3 bases at J, with 13 bases between the two ends. CDR3 amino acids: CASSLGQGEGYEQYF. The CDR3 bases are TGTGCCAGCAGCTTAGGGCAGGGAGAAGGCTACGAGCAGTACTTC.

This sequence joins TRBV18 and TRBJ1-2; TRBD1 is a possible D gene (6 bases). The germline V and J ends were trimmed by 3 bases and 7 bases, with 12 bases remaining between them. Germline CDR1 and CDR2: KGHSH and LQKENI. The CDR3 is 13 residues long. For the CDR3, the DNA is TGTGCCAGCTCACCGGGGGCGGAAATTGGCTACACCTTC. Protein: CASSPGAEIGYTF.

The chain is built from TRBV4-1 and TRBJ1-6; the D gene is possibly TRBD1 (6 bases). The CDR3 contains 17 residues. Trimming removed 0 bases from V and 2 bases from J, with 11 bases in between. Germline V gene lookup returns CDR1 MGHRA and CDR2 YSYEKL. CDR3: CASSQDVPGAYNSPLHF. The CDR3 DNA reads as TGCGCCAGCAGCCAAGATGTGCCAGGGGCCTATAATTCACCCCTCCACTTT.

The chain joins TRBV19 to TRBJ1-1; D gene ambiguous. Germline V gene sequence: CDR1 LNHDA, CDR2 SQIVND (reference sequence). V lost 1 base and J 2 bases, leaving 5 bases between the germline ends. There are 13 residues in the CDR3. The CDR3 here is CASSIASNTEAFF. CDR3 coding DNA: TGTGCCAGTAGTATAGCCAGCAACACTGAAGCTTTCTTT.

This chain links TRBV19 with TRBJ2-3; TRBD2 matches 9 bases. Germline V gene data show CDR1 as LNHDA and CDR2 as SQIVND (reference sequence). CDR3 length: 16 residues. V shed 5 bases, J shed 6 bases, and the junction held 12 bases outside the gene matches. CDR3 DNA sequence: TGTGCCAGTAGTCCGGACGGCGGGGGGGCCGAGGATACGCAGTATTTT. Translating it yields CASSPDGGGAEDTQYF. Together with reference TRBV19 and TRBJ2-3, the CDR3 gives the full variable domain: DGGITQSPKYLFRKEGQNVTLSCEQNLNHDAMYWYRQDPGQGLRLIYYSQIVNDFQKGDIAEGYSVSREKKESFPLTVTSAQKNPTAFYLCASSPDGGGAEDTQYFGPGTRLTVL.